Presented here are 32 T cell receptor beta chains from one specimen sequenced in a study of cytomegalovirus exposure and HLA in healthy donors. Primers: 60 Vbeta forward and 13 Jbeta reverse. Data came from immunoSEQ multiplex PCR; TCRdb stores just in-frame clones and leaves some out. The sample includes approximately 100,000 clones, 75% to 80% of them seen just once. The sequenced material came from PBMCs. These receptors came from a man in his fifties or sixties in good health and CMV-seropositive.

The V gene is TRBV10-3, the J gene TRBJ2-4; 7 bases agree with TRBD1. J lost 1 base, V lost 3 bases, and 3 bases had no gene match. The CDR3 runs 15 residues. CDR1 and CDR2 from the germline V gene are ENHRY and SYGVKD. The CDR3 region is CAISDSRGAKNIQYF. CDR3 bases: TGTGCCATCAGTGACAGCAGGGGGGCCAAAAACATTCAGTACTTC.

The chain is built from TRBV7-6 and TRBJ2-7; 8 nucleotides align to TRBD2. The V gene end was trimmed by 5 bases and the J gene end by 9 bases; junction bases not matched to a gene: 9. This CDR3 spans 13 amino acids. Germline V gene lookup returns CDR1 SGHVS and CDR2 FNYEAQ. The CDR3 DNA reads as TGTGCCAGCAGCCAACTGACTAGCGAAGTGCAGTACTTC. Encoded protein: CASSQLTSEVQYF.

The chain carries TRBV5-4 and TRBJ2-2, with a possible D match to TRBD1 (5 bases). The germline gives CDR1 SGHNT, CDR2 YYREEE (reference sequence). The CDR3 has 14 amino acids. V lost 2 bases and J 8 bases, leaving 13 bases between the germline ends. The CDR3 DNA sequence: TGTGCCAGCAGCTTTGACAGCCCCGGGGGGGAGCTGTTTTTT. This gives the protein CASSFDSPGGELFF.

The CDR3 coding sequence is TGTGCCAGCAGCCAAGATAGCGGGGGGGCGGAACCCCAGCATTTT. Translation gives CASSQDSGGAEPQHF. The chain employs TRBV4-2 and TRBJ1-5; the D gene is possibly TRBD1 (6 bases). Trimming left V 0 bases short and J 10 bases short, with 16 bases between. The germline CDR1 and CDR2 sequences are LGHNA and YNFKEQ. This CDR3 spans 15 amino acids.

This clone was found many times. The chain employs TRBV5-6 and TRBJ2-7, with 7 bases identical to TRBD1. V was clipped by 4 bases and J by 3 bases; unmatched bases: 16. CDR1 is SGHDT, CDR2 YYEEEE, per germline. The CDR3 is 17 amino acids. The CDR3: CASSPRTIWDRDYEQYF. The DNA for the CDR3 is TGTGCCAGCAGCCCACGAACTATTTGGGACAGAGACTACGAGCAGTACTTC.

The chain couples TRBV5-4 to TRBJ2-5; TRBD2 agrees at 9 bases. This CDR3 spans 16 amino acids. Germline V gives CDR1 SGHNT, CDR2 YYREEE (reference sequence). V shed 6 bases, J shed 5 bases, and the junction held 14 bases outside the gene matches. In nucleotides, the CDR3 is TGTGCCAGCATCCCCCGTGGGGCGGGGGGGCCGGAGACCCAGTACTTC. Encoded protein: CASIPRGAGGPETQYF.

The chain combines TRBV2 with TRBJ2-3, with unresolved D. The germline CDR1 and CDR2 sequences are SNHLY and FYNNEI. CDR3 length: 19 residues. V gave up 4 bases and J gave up 0 bases, with 23 bases separating them. The CDR3 nucleotides read TGTGCCAGCAGTGGGTATGGCTTTAACTCAGAGACTAGCACAGATACGCAGTATTTT. Translation gives CASSGYGFNSETSTDTQYF.

This sequence joins TRBV7-2 and TRBJ2-1; 14 bases align to TRBD2. This CDR3 is built from 17 residues. Germline V gives CDR1 SGHTA, CDR2 FQGNSA. Trimming at V came to 4 bases and at J to 2 bases, leaving 4 bases not matched to a gene. CDR3 nucleotide sequence: TGTGCCAGCAGCTCGGGACTAGCGGGGGCCACCTACAATGAGCAGTTCTTC. Its translation: CASSSGLAGATYNEQFF.

The CDR3: CASSPRTLRAETQYF. The CDR3 DNA follows: TGTGCCAGCAGCCCCCGGACACTTAGGGCAGAGACCCAGTACTTC. The chain combines TRBV7-2 with TRBJ2-5, with D perhaps matching TRBD1 (5 bases). Germline V lookup: CDR1 SGHTA, CDR2 FQGNSA. The V and J ends lost 5 bases and 4 bases respectively, with 17 bases between them. There are 15 residues in the CDR3.

The genes are TRBV18 and TRBJ1-3; tentative D call: TRBD1 (6 bases). CDR1 is KGHSH, CDR2 LQKENI, per germline. Trimming removed 4 bases from V and 4 bases from J, with 11 bases in between. The CDR3 contains 14 residues. The CDR3 protein is CASSQQGVGNTIYF. As DNA, the CDR3 is TGTGCCAGCTCACAACAGGGAGTGGGAAACACCATATATTTT.

CDR3 DNA: TGTGCCAGCAGCTTAAAAGCGGGAGGGAGCACTGAAGCTTTCTTT. As protein: CASSLKAGGSTEAFF. The rearrangement links TRBV7-6 to TRBJ1-1; unclear D gene. Germline-derived CDR1 and CDR2 are SGHVS and FNYEAQ. V was clipped by 2 bases and J by 4 bases, with 14 bases between them. This CDR3 region has 15 residues.

This sequence joins TRBV5-6 and TRBJ2-5; TRBD1 might be the D (6 bases). Germline assignment: CDR1 SGHDT and CDR2 YYEEEE. V dropped 7 bases and J dropped 1 base, with 11 bases sitting between them. The CDR3 contains 13 residues. CDR3 residues: CASAQGPQETQYF. DNA for the CDR3: TGTGCCAGCGCTCAGGGGCCCCAAGAGACCCAGTACTTC.

This clone has only a few counts. The chain employs TRBV18 and TRBJ1-4; D call uncertain. The CDR3 totals 11 residues. The V and J ends lost 6 bases and 5 bases respectively, with 4 bases between them. Germline V CDR1 and CDR2: KGHSH, LQKENI. The CDR3 region has the DNA TGTGCCAGCTCCCTCAATGAAAAACTGTTTTTT. Translating it yields CASSLNEKLFF.

This clone was picked up one time. The genes are TRBV5-1 and TRBJ2-7; 7 bases agree with TRBD2. Germline V gives CDR1 SGHRS, CDR2 YFSETQ. V dropped 0 bases and J dropped 3; count of bases not matched to a gene: 3. CDR3 length: 14 residues. The CDR3 reads CASSLVLAGYEQYF. CDR3 DNA: TGCGCCAGCAGCTTGGTTTTAGCGGGCTACGAGCAGTACTTC.

The V call is TRBV6-1, the J call TRBJ2-3, with 9 bases identical to TRBD2. The length of the CDR3 is 15 residues. The junction had 5 bases not matched to a gene; V was cut back by 6 bases and J by 1 base. Germline V lookup: CDR1 MNHNS, CDR2 SASEGT. CDR3 sequence reads: CASRSGLAGTDTQYF. CDR3 in DNA: TGTGCCAGCAGATCGGGACTAGCTGGCACAGATACGCAGTATTTT.

This rearrangement joins TRBV10-3 to TRBJ1-2; 8 bases line up with TRBD1. Germline values: CDR1 ENHRY, CDR2 SYGVKD. After removal of 7 bases from V and 8 bases from J, the junction contained 12 bases not matched to a gene. The CDR3 contains 14 residues. CDR3 amino acids: CAITSGTGDRGYTF. DNA of the CDR3: TGTGCCATCACCTCGGGGACAGGAGACAGGGGCTACACCTTC.

CDR3 sequence reads: CSVGPPGHPYGYTF. In nucleotides, the CDR3 is TGCAGCGTTGGGCCCCCGGGACACCCCTATGGCTACACCTTC. The V and J genes are TRBV29-1 and TRBJ1-2; D possibly corresponds to TRBD1 (6 bases). Trimming took off 4 bases at V and 4 bases at J, with 16 bases between the two ends. This CDR3 contains 14 residues. Germline lookup yields CDR1 SQVTM and CDR2 ANQGSEA.

The chain employs TRBV27 and TRBJ1-2; no clear D. Germline lookup yields CDR1 MNHEY and CDR2 SMNVEV (reference sequence). This CDR3 contains 15 residues. V shed 6 bases and J shed 4 bases, with 18 bases lying between them. The CDR3 loop is CASSPKVLTRYGYTF. For the CDR3, the DNA is TGTGCCAGCAGCCCTAAAGTCCTCACTCGCTATGGCTACACCTTC.

The chain links TRBV6-1 to TRBJ1-2, with D tentatively TRBD1 (5 bases). V lost 4 bases and J lost 10, with 10 bases in between. This CDR3 is 11 amino acids long. CDR1 and CDR2 (germline): MNHNS, SASEGT. The CDR3 spells CASSVGRAYTF. The CDR3 nucleotides are TGTGCCAGCAGTGTGGGCAGGGCCTACACCTTC.

The genes are TRBV19 and TRBJ1-4, with 9 nucleotides matching TRBD1. Unmatched junction bases numbered 10, after V lost 6 bases and J lost 8 bases. This CDR3 region has 15 residues. Germline values: CDR1 LNHDA, CDR2 SQIVND (reference sequence). The CDR3 coding sequence is TGTGCCAGTAGAGATAGGGGGACAGGGAAGGAAAAACTGTTTTTT. Translation gives CASRDRGTGKEKLFF.

This clone has only a few counts. The chain carries TRBV5-1 and TRBJ1-4; TRBD1 matches 10 bases. Germline trimming cut 4 bases from V and 6 bases from J; bases unmatched to any gene: 3. The CDR3 is 14 amino acids. Per germline, CDR1 SGHRS and CDR2 YFSETQ. CDR3 protein: CASSIGTGDEKLFF. CDR3 bases: TGCGCCAGCAGCATCGGGACAGGGGATGAAAAACTGTTTTTT. The full variable domain, with the rest looked up from reference TRBV5-1 and TRBJ1-4, is KAGVTQTPRYLIKTRGQQVTLSCSPISGHRSVSWYQQTPGQGLQFLFEYFSETQRNKGNFPGRFSGRQFSNSRSEMNVSTLELGDSALYLCASSIGTGDEKLFFGSGTQLSVL.

The V gene is TRBV5-4, the J gene TRBJ1-1, with D possibly being TRBD1 (5 bases). Trimming took 3 bases from V and 1 from J, leaving 16 bases between them. The CDR3 extends over 16 amino acids. Germline CDR1 reads SGHNT; CDR2 reads YYREEE (reference sequence). The CDR3 DNA reads as TGTGCCAGCAGCTCTCAGGGCGGGAGGGGGAACACTGAAGCTTTCTTT. This encodes CASSSQGGRGNTEAFF.

This clone was counted ten times or more. This CDR3 reads CASSPQGRRTEAFF. For the CDR3, the DNA is TGTGCCAGCTCCCCTCAGGGAAGGAGAACTGAAGCTTTCTTT. The V call is TRBV7-2, the J call TRBJ1-1; weak D call: TRBD1 (5 bases). This CDR3 contains 14 residues. Germline CDR1 is SGHTA and CDR2 is FQGNSA. Trimming pared 8 bases from V and 5 bases from J, leaving 18 bases between. Filled out from reference TRBV7-2 and TRBJ1-1, the complete variable domain reads GAGVSQSPSNKVTEKGKDVELRCDPISGHTALYWYRQSLGQGLEFLIYFQGNSAPDKSGLPSDRFSAERTGGSVSTLTIQRTQQEDSAVYLCASSPQGRRTEAFFGQGTRLTVV.

The chain is built from TRBV5-1 and TRBJ2-7; TRBD1 might be the D (6 bases). V was clipped by 1 base and J by 5 bases, with 13 bases between them. Germline-derived CDR1 and CDR2 are SGHRS and YFSETQ. The CDR3 is made up of 14 amino acids. The CDR3 bases are TGCGCCAGCAGCTTGTGGCAGGGGACCCACGAGCAGTACTTC. Protein product: CASSLWQGTHEQYF. The full variable domain, with the rest looked up from reference TRBV5-1 and TRBJ2-7, is KAGVTQTPRYLIKTRGQQVTLSCSPISGHRSVSWYQQTPGQGLQFLFEYFSETQRNKGNFPGRFSGRQFSNSRSEMNVSTLELGDSALYLCASSLWQGTHEQYFGPGTRLTVT.

This chain joins TRBV29-1 and TRBJ2-1, with D perhaps TRBD2 (7 bases). Germline CDR1 reads SQVTM; CDR2 reads ANQGSEA. The CDR3 is 13 residues long. V lost 7 bases to trimming and J lost 8 bases, with 18 bases between them. CDR3 sequence reads: CSAGGLGNYEQFF. The CDR3 nucleotides read TGCAGCGCCGGGGGGCTAGGCAACTATGAGCAGTTCTTC.

Only one count was recorded for this clone. V usage is TRBV6-5 and J usage is TRBJ1-2, with TRBD1 as a possible D gene (5 bases). Trimming took 6 bases from V and 4 from J, leaving 12 bases between them. Germline values: CDR1 MNHEY, CDR2 SVGAGI. The CDR3 has 13 amino acids. CDR3 protein: CASRYKGSYGYTF. The CDR3 nucleotides are TGTGCCAGCAGATATAAGGGGTCCTATGGCTACACCTTC.

In its sample, this clone was seen a few times. The chain couples TRBV14 to TRBJ2-1; TRBD2 matches at 9 bases. The CDR3 has 22 residues. Germline CDR1 SGHDN, CDR2 FVKESK. V trimming: 4 bases; J trimming: 5 bases; junction bases outside the gene matches: 27. CDR3 bases: TGTGCCAGCAGCCCAAAGGGGGAGCGGGGCAGGGTTGGCGGGGGGGAGGACAATGAGCAGTTCTTC. Its translation: CASSPKGERGRVGGGEDNEQFF. Combining the CDR3 with reference TRBV14 and TRBJ2-1 gives the whole variable domain EAGVTQFPSHSVIEKGQTVTLRCDPISGHDNLYWYRRVMGKEIKFLLHFVKESKQDESGMPNNRFLAERTGGTYSTLKVQPAELEDSGVYFCASSPKGERGRVGGGEDNEQFFGPGTRLTVL.

Note on this clone: One junction end does not reproduce the germline sequence, and a read error may be involved. The chain joins TRBV6-5 to TRBJ1-2; D is unresolved. Per the germline V gene, CDR1 is MNHEY and CDR2 is SVGAGI. This CDR3 has 13 amino acids. CDR3 in amino acids: CAAWAPPSYDYTF. CDR3 DNA sequence: TGTGCCGCCTGGGCGCCGCCGTCGTATGACTACACCTTC.

The gene calls are TRBV2 and TRBJ1-5, with TRBD1 matching over 9 bases. Germline CDR1 reads SNHLY; CDR2 reads FYNNEI. The ends lost 3 bases at V and 7 bases at J; junction bases unmatched: 10. The CDR3 extends over 16 amino acids. The CDR3 region is CASSDPGTGTRQPQHF. CDR3 sequence (DNA): TGTGCCAGCAGTGACCCCGGGACAGGGACTAGGCAGCCCCAGCATTTT.

The V call is TRBV7-6, the J call TRBJ1-4; D possibly corresponds to TRBD1 (6 bases). The V gene lost 5 bases and the J gene lost 4 bases, with 14 bases spanning the gap. CDR3 length equals 15 residues. In germline, CDR1 is SGHVS, CDR2 FNYEAQ. DNA of the CDR3: TGTGCCAGCAGCCCGTACAGGGCGCGTAATGAAAAACTGTTTTTT. Residues: CASSPYRARNEKLFF.

The genes are TRBV19 and TRBJ1-1; no reliable D call. The V gene lost 0 bases and the J gene lost 0 bases, with 14 bases spanning the gap. CDR3 length: 17 residues. From germline, CDR1 is LNHDA and CDR2 SQIVND (reference sequence). CDR3 residues: CASSIDLLKAVNTEAFF. The CDR3 DNA reads TGTGCCAGTAGTATAGATCTATTGAAAGCGGTGAACACTGAAGCTTTCTTT.

This chain joins TRBV6-1 and TRBJ1-1; D call uncertain. The CDR3 extends over 13 amino acids. Germline V gives CDR1 MNHNS, CDR2 SASEGT. Trimming left V 10 bases short and J 4 bases short, with 16 bases between. CDR3: CATQGLIGTEAFF. The CDR3 DNA sequence: TGTGCCACACAAGGACTGATTGGCACTGAAGCTTTCTTT.